A single sample gave rise to the 13 T cell receptor beta chains below, sequenced in a study of T cells in narcolepsy. The method was immunoSEQ multiplex PCR; TCRdb's version includes in-frame clones alone and lacks a portion of them. The sample includes under 40,000 clones, 75% to 90% seen only once; the top ten take 0.66%. Sequences were obtained from memory (CD45RA-) CD4+ T cells from blood. The source of these receptors is a human donor in good health.

The chain combines TRBV28 with TRBJ1-2, with D possibly matching TRBD1 (6 bases). In germline, CDR1 is MDHEN, CDR2 SYDVKM. The CDR3 loop spans 13 amino acids. Trimming removed 3 bases from V and 4 bases from J, with 9 bases in between. The CDR3 here is CASSFRGGYGYTF. CDR3 nucleotide sequence: TGTGCCAGCAGTTTCAGGGGCGGCTATGGCTACACCTTC.

The CDR3 bases are TGCGCCAGCAGCCAGCCGGACAGGACTGTGGAGACCCAGTACTTC. Translated, it gives CASSQPDRTVETQYF. The chain couples TRBV4-1 to TRBJ2-5; TRBD1 matches 7 bases. Looked up from germline, CDR1 is MGHRA and CDR2 is YSYEKL. The CDR3 runs 15 residues. V trimming: 3 bases; J trimming: 5 bases; junction bases outside the gene matches: 9.

The chain links TRBV11-3 to TRBJ1-1; D remains ambiguous. The CDR3 is made up of 14 amino acids. The V end was cut by 4 bases, the J end by 5 bases, with 14 bases between. Germline CDR1 is SGHNT and CDR2 is YENEEA. CDR3 region: CASSSESGRTEAFF. The CDR3 DNA reads TGTGCCAGCAGCTCCGAATCGGGAAGGACTGAAGCTTTCTTT. The full variable domain, rest sourced from reference TRBV11-3 and TRBJ1-1, is EAGVVQSPRYKIIEKKQPVAFWCNPISGHNTLYWYLQNLGQGPELLIRYENEEAVDDSQLPKDRFSAERLKGVDSTLKIQPAELGDSAVYLCASSSESGRTEAFFGQGTRLTVV.

V and J are TRBV27 and TRBJ2-7, with TRBD1 matching 10 bases. CDR3 length: 13 residues. Germline assignment: CDR1 MNHEY and CDR2 SMNVEV (reference sequence). V gave up 6 bases and J gave up 6 bases; unmatched junction bases: 5. In DNA form, the CDR3 reads TGTGCCAGCAGATGGACAGGGGGTCTCGAGCAGTACTTC. Translation gives CASRWTGGLEQYF.

This clone is a singleton in its sample. The chain combines TRBV6-1 with TRBJ1-2, with 8 bases identical to TRBD1. The CDR3 sequence is 15 residues long. The trim removed 4 bases at V and 2 bases at J, leaving 6 bases unmatched. Germline CDR1 MNHNS, CDR2 SASEGT. The CDR3 nucleotides are TGTGCCAGCAGTGGGGGACAGGCGGTCAACTATGGCTACACCTTC. It specifies CASSGGQAVNYGYTF.

This rearrangement joins TRBV7-2 to TRBJ2-1; D is perhaps TRBD1 or TRBD2 (5 bases each). The CDR3 totals 15 residues. Germline V gene data show CDR1 as SGHTA and CDR2 as FQGNSA. Between the trimmed V and J ends, which lost 7 bases and 5 bases, there was a span of 18 bases. The DNA for the CDR3 is TGTGCCAGCACCTCGCCGGGACGGCAGCACAATGAGCAGTTCTTC. It translates to CASTSPGRQHNEQFF.

This clone was detected once. The chain recombines TRBV28 with TRBJ1-2, with no clear D. Germline CDR1 is MDHEN and CDR2 is SYDVKM. The CDR3 has 14 residues. Trimming stripped 6 bases from V and 5 bases from J, with 16 bases between. DNA of the CDR3: TGTGCCAGCAGGCCTAGAGGGATCGGGTATGGCTACACCTTC. It codes for CASRPRGIGYGYTF.

The rearrangement links TRBV7-2 to TRBJ2-3; possible D gene TRBD2, 7 bases. Germline V gene sequence: CDR1 SGHTA, CDR2 FQGNSA. CDR3 length equals 16 residues. V was trimmed by 1 base and J by 0 bases, leaving 11 bases between them. This chain's CDR3 is CASSLGRGPSTDTQYF. CDR3 DNA sequence: TGTGCCAGCAGCTTAGGGCGGGGGCCTAGCACAGATACGCAGTATTTT. Together with reference TRBV7-2 and TRBJ2-3, the CDR3 gives the full variable domain: GAGVSQSPSNKVTEKGKDVELRCDPISGHTALYWYRQSLGQGLEFLIYFQGNSAPDKSGLPSDRFSAERTGGSVSTLTIQRTQQEDSAVYLCASSLGRGPSTDTQYFGPGTRLTVL.

J is TRBJ2-5 and V is TRBV28, with D uncertain. There are 14 residues in the CDR3. Germline V CDR1 and CDR2: MDHEN, SYDVKM. The V and J ends lost 6 bases and 2 bases respectively, with 13 bases between them. Written as DNA, the CDR3 is TGTGCCAGCAGAACCCCTGACGGGCAAGAGACCCAGTACTTC. This encodes CASRTPDGQETQYF.

V is TRBV6-1 and J is TRBJ1-5; the D is unclear. This CDR3 region has 15 residues. Between the trimmed V and J ends, which lost 5 bases and 0 bases, there was a span of 11 bases. CDR1 is MNHNS and CDR2 is SASEGT in the germline V gene. CDR3: CASSSRGNSNQPQHF. The CDR3 DNA reads as TGTGCCAGCAGTTCGCGGGGAAATAGCAATCAGCCCCAGCATTTT.

The chain joins TRBV28 to TRBJ1-1; unclear D gene. The germline gives CDR1 MDHEN, CDR2 SYDVKM. V was clipped by 9 bases and J by 0 bases, with 8 bases between them. The CDR3 is 12 residues long. In nucleotides, the CDR3 is TGTGCCAGTGTTTCGGTGAACACTGAAGCTTTCTTT. Translated: CASVSVNTEAFF. Full variable domain (outside the CDR3, taken from reference TRBV28 and TRBJ1-1): DVKVTQSSRYLVKRTGEKVFLECVQDMDHENMFWYRQDPGLGLRLIYFSYDVKMKEKGDIPEGYSVSREKKERFSLILESASTNQTSMYLCASVSVNTEAFFGQGTRLTVV.

V usage is TRBV5-6 and J usage is TRBJ2-1; perhaps TRBD2 as D (5 bases). The length of the CDR3 is 13 residues. The germline V gene encodes CDR1 SGHDT and CDR2 YYEEEE. Trimming removed 0 bases at V and 10 bases at J, with 11 bases between. This CDR3 is CASSLAGMTEQFF. In nucleotides, the CDR3 is TGTGCCAGCAGCTTGGCCGGGATGACAGAGCAGTTCTTC.

The chain joins TRBV5-1 to TRBJ1-4, with D unresolved. The germline V gene encodes CDR1 SGHRS and CDR2 YFSETQ. The CDR3 sequence is 13 residues long. V dropped 0 bases and J dropped 8 bases, with 8 bases sitting between them. As DNA, the CDR3 is TGCGCCAGCAGCTTGGTGGTGGACGAAAAACTGTTTTTT. This sequence encodes CASSLVVDEKLFF.